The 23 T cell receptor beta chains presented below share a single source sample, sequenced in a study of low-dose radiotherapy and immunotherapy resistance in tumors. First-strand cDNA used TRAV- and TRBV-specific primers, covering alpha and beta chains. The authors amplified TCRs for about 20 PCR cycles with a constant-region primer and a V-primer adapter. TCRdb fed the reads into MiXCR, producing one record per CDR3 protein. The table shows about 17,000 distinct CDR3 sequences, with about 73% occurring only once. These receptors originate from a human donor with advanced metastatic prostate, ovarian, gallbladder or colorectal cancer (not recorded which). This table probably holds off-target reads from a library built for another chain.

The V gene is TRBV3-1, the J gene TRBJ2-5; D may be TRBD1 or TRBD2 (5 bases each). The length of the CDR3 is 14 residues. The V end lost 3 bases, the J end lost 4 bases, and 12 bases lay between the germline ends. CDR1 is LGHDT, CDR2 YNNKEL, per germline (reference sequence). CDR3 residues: CASSQGIGGETQYF. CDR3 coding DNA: TGTGCCAGCAGCCAGGGGATTGGGGGAGAGACCCAGTACTTC.

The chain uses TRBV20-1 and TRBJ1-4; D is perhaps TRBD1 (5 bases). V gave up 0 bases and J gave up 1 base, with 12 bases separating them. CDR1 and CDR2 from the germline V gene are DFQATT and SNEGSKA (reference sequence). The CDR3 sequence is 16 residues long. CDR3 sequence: CSARDGGRGTNEKLFF. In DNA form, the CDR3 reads TGCAGTGCTAGAGATGGGGGGAGGGGAACTAATGAAAAACTGTTTTTT.

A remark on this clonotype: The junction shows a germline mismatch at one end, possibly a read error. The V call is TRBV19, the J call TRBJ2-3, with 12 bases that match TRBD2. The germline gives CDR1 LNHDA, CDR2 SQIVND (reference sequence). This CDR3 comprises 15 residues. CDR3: CASSMTSGSTDTQYF. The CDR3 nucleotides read TGTGCCAGTAGTATGACTAGCGGGAGCACGGATACGCAGTATTTT.

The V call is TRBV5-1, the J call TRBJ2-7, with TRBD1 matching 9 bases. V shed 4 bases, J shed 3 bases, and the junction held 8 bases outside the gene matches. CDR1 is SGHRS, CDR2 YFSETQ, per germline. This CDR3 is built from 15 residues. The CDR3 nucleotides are TGCGCCAGCAGCCCCCCCGGGACAGGGATCTACGAGCAGTACTTC. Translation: CASSPPGTGIYEQYF.

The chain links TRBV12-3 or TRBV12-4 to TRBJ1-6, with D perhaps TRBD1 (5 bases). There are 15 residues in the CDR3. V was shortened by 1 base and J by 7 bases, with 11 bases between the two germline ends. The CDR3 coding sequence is TGTGCCAGCAGTTTAGTAGGGGTCAACAATTCACCCCTCCACTTT. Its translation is CASSLVGVNNSPLHF.

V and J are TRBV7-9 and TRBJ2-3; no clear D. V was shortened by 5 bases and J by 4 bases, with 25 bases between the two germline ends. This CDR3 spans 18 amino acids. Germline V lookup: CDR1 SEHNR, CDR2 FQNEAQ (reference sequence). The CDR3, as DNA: TGTGCCAGCAGCAACATACTTGGATCAGGAATCCTCCCAGATACGCAGTATTTT. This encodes CASSNILGSGILPDTQYF.

This CDR3 is CSGRGEVNYGYTF. CDR3 bases: TGCAGTGGCCGGGGGGAGGTAAACTATGGCTACACCTTC. This chain links TRBV29-1 with TRBJ1-2; TRBD1 might be the D (5 bases). This CDR3 has 13 amino acids. Germline values: CDR1 SQVTM, CDR2 ANQGSEA.

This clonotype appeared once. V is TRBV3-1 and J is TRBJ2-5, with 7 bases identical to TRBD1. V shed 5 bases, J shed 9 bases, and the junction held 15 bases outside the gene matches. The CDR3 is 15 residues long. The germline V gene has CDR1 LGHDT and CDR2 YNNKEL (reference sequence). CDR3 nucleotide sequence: TGTGCCAGCAGCTACACCGGGACAGTGGGTGCGGCCCAGTACTTC. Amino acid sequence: CASSYTGTVGAAQYF.

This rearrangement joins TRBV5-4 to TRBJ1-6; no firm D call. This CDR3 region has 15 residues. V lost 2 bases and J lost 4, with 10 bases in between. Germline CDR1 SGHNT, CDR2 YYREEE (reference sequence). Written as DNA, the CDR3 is TGTGCCAGCAGCTTTAAGGACGGATATAATTCACCCCTCCACTTT. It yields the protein CASSFKDGYNSPLHF.

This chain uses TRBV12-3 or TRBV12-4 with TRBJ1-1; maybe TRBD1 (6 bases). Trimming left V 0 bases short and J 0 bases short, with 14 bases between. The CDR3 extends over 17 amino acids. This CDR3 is CASSLASLDSMNTEAFF. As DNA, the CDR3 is TGTGCCAGCAGTTTAGCGTCTCTGGACAGCATGAACACTGAAGCTTTCTTT.

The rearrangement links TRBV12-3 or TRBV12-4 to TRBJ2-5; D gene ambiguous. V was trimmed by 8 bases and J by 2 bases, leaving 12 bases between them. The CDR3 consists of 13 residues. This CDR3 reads CASSTTTQETQYF. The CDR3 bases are TGTGCCAGCTCTACAACTACACAAGAGACCCAGTACTTC.

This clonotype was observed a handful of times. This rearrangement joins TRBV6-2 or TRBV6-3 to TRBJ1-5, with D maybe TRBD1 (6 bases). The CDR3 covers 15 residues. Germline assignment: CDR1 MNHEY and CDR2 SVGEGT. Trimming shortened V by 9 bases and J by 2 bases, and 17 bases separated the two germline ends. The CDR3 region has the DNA TGTGCCAGTCGAGAAACAGGGACGGGCAATCAGCCCCAGCATTTT. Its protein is CASRETGTGNQPQHF.

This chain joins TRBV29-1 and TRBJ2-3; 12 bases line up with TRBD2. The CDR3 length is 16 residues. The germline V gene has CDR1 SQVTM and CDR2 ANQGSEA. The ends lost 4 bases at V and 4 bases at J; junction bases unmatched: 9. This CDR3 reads CSVALAGGARADTQYF. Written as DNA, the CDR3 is TGCAGCGTTGCTCTAGCGGGAGGGGCCCGGGCAGATACGCAGTATTTT.

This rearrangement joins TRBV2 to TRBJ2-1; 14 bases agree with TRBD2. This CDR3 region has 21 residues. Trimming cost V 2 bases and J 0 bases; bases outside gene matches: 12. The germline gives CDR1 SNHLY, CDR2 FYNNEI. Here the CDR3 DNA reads TGTGCCAGCAGTGAACGGCACGGGGGACTAGCGGGAGCGCTCTCCTACAATGAGCAGTTCTTC. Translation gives CASSERHGGLAGALSYNEQFF.

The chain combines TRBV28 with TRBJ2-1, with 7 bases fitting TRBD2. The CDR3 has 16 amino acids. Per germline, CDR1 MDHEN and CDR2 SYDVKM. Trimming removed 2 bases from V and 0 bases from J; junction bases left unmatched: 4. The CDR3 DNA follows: TGTGCCAGCAGTTTAATCTCGGGGGGCTCCTACAATGAGCAGTTCTTC. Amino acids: CASSLISGGSYNEQFF. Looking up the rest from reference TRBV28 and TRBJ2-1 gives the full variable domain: DVKVTQSSRYLVKRTGEKVFLECVQDMDHENMFWYRQDPGLGLRLIYFSYDVKMKEKGDIPEGYSVSREKKERFSLILESASTNQTSMYLCASSLISGGSYNEQFFGPGTRLTVL.

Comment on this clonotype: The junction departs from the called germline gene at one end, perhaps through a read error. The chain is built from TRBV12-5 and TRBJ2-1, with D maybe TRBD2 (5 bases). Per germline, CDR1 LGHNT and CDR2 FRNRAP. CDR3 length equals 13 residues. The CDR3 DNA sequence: TGTGCGAGTGCTTCGCTAGCAAGCAATGAGCAGTTCTTC. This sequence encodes CASASLASNEQFF. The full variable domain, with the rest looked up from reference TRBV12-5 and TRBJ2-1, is DARVTQTPRHKVTEMGQEVTMRCQPILGHNTVFWYRQTMMQGLELLAYFRNRAPLDDSGMPKDRFSAEMPDATLATLKIQPSEPRDSAVYFCASASLASNEQFFGPGTRLTVL.

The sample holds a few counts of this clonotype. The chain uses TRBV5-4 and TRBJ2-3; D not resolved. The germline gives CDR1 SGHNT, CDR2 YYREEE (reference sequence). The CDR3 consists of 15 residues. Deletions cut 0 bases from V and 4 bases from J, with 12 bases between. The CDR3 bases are TGTGCCAGCAGCTTGGGGATGTTACTCTCAGATACGCAGTATTTT. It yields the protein CASSLGMLLSDTQYF.

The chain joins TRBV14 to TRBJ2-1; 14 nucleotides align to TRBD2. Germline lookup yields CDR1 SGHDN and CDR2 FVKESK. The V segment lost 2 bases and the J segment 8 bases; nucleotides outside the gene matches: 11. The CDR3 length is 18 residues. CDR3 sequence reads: CASSQTPGLAGGLDEQFF. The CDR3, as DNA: TGTGCCAGCAGCCAAACGCCCGGACTAGCGGGAGGTTTGGATGAGCAGTTCTTC.

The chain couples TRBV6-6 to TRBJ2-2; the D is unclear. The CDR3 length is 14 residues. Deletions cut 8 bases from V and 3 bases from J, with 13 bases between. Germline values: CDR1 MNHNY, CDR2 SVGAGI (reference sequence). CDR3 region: CASLDGRHTGELFF. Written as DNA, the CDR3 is TGTGCCAGCCTCGACGGGCGGCACACCGGGGAGCTGTTTTTT.

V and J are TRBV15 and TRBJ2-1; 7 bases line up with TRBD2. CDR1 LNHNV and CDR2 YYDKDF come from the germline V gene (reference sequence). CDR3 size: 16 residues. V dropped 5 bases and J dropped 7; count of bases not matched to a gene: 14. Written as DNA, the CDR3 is TGTGCCACCAGCCGCAGTGGCGGGGGACCGAGAAATGAGCAGTTCTTC. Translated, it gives CATSRSGGGPRNEQFF.

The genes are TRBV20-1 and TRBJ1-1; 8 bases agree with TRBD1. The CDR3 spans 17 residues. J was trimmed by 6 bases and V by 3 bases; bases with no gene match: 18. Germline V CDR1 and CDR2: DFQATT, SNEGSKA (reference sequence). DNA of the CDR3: TGCAGTGCTAGCACGGCAGACAGGGGACGTAAGAATGCTGAAGCTTTCTTT. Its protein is CSASTADRGRKNAEAFF.

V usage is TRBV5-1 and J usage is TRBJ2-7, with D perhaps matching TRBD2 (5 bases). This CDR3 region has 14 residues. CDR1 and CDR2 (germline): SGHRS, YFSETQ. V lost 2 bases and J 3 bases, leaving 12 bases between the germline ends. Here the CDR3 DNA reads TGCGCCAGCAGCTTAATTCCGGGAATCTACGAGCAGTACTTC. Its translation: CASSLIPGIYEQYF.

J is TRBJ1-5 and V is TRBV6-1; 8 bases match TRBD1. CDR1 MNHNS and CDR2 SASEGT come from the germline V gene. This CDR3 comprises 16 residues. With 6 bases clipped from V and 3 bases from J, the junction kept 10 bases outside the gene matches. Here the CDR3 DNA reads TGTGCCAGCAGAAGCACTTACAGGGGGTACAATCAGCCCCAGCATTTT. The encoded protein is CASRSTYRGYNQPQHF.